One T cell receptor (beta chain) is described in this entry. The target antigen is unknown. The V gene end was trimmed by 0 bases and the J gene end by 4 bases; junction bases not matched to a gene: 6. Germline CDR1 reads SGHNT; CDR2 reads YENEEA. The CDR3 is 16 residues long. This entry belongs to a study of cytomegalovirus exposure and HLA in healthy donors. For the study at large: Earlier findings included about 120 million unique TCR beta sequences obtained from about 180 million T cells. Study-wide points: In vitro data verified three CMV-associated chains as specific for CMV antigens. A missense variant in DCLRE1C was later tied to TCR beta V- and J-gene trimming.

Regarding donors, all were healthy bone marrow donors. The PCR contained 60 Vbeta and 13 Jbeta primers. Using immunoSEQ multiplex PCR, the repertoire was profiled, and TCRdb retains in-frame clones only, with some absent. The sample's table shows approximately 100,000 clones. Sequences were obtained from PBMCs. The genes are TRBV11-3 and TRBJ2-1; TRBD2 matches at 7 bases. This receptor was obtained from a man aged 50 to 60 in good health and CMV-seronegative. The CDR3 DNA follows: TGTGCCAGCAGCTTAGAAGCCGGCGGGAGTTACAATGAGCAGTTCTTC. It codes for CASSLEAGGSYNEQFF.